Listed here are 19 T cell receptor beta chains from one sample, sequenced in a study of shared clonotypes between healthy human individuals. TCRdb's copy holds only in-frame clones and misses some; the assay was immunoSEQ multiplex PCR. This table holds millions of clones, more than 90% found once. Material: naive CD4+ T cells sorted from blood. Subset given: CD45RA+ positively selected. All receptors come from a man between 18 and 35 years old in good health.

Comments on this clone: Other DNA sequences within the sample encode an identical CDR3. This rearrangement joins TRBV5-1 to TRBJ2-7, with D perhaps matching TRBD2 (5 bases). Germline-derived CDR1 and CDR2 are SGHRS and YFSETQ. This CDR3 is 13 amino acids long. Trimming cost V 2 bases and J 0 bases, with 6 bases left between them. DNA of the CDR3: TGCGCCAGCAGCTTCGGGGTCTCCTACGAGCAGTACTTC. Amino acids: CASSFGVSYEQYF.

The V call is TRBV14, the J call TRBJ2-7; 13 bases are a match to TRBD2. There are 15 residues in the CDR3. Germline V CDR1 and CDR2: SGHDN, FVKESK. V lost 4 bases, J lost 3 bases, and 3 bases stayed unmatched. CDR3 bases: TGTGCCAGCAGCCCTTGGACTAGCGGGAGCTACGAGCAGTACTTC. Translation gives CASSPWTSGSYEQYF.

J is TRBJ2-7 and V is TRBV6-5; a possible D gene is TRBD2 (5 bases). The CDR3 runs to 12 residues. Germline V CDR1 and CDR2: MNHEY, SVGAGI. Deletions cut 7 bases from V and 3 bases from J, with 10 bases between. The CDR3 DNA reads TGTGCCAGCACGGGGTTAGACTACGAGCAGTACTTC. It specifies CASTGLDYEQYF.

CDR3 region: CASSGEAIHPYNEQFF. DNA for the CDR3: TGTGCCAGCAGCGGAGAGGCTATTCACCCCTACAATGAGCAGTTCTTC. The J gene is TRBJ2-1, the V gene TRBV9; unclear D gene. V was shortened by 3 bases and J by 2 bases, with 15 bases between the two germline ends. CDR1 SGDLS and CDR2 YYNGEE come from the germline V gene. The CDR3 covers 16 residues. The entire variable domain, with the rest obtained from reference TRBV9 and TRBJ2-1, is as follows: DSGVTQTPKHLITATGQRVTLRCSPRSGDLSVYWYQQSLDQGLQFLIQYYNGEERAKGNILERFSAQQFPDLHSELNLSSLELGDSALYFCASSGEAIHPYNEQFFGPGTRLTVL.

The rearrangement joins TRBV5-1 to TRBJ2-1; possible D gene TRBD1, 5 bases. Germline assignment: CDR1 SGHRS and CDR2 YFSETQ. The CDR3 totals 13 residues. Trimming left V 6 bases short and J 4 bases short, with 11 bases between. The CDR3 loop is CASKKDNYNEQFF. Here the CDR3 DNA reads TGCGCCAGCAAGAAGGACAATTACAATGAGCAGTTCTTC.

This chain's CDR3 is CAWGHRGANEKLFF. The CDR3 coding sequence is TGTGCCTGGGGTCACCGAGGGGCTAATGAAAAACTGTTTTTT. The rearrangement uses TRBV30 and TRBJ1-4, with D perhaps matching TRBD1 (5 bases). V lost 5 bases and J 3 bases, leaving 13 bases between the germline ends. The CDR3 consists of 14 residues. Germline V gives CDR1 GTSNPN, CDR2 SVGIG (reference sequence).

The chain uses TRBV10-1 and TRBJ1-6; D not certain. This CDR3 has 14 amino acids. The germline gives CDR1 WNHNN, CDR2 SYGVQD (reference sequence). The V end lost 4 bases, the J end lost 8 bases, and 12 bases lay between the germline ends. CDR3 DNA: TGCGCCAGCAGTGGTCCCTTATTAGATTCACCCCTCCACTTT. This gives the protein CASSGPLLDSPLHF.

The rearrangement joins TRBV7-8 to TRBJ1-4; no definite D call. The ends were cut back, 9 bases at V and 7 bases at J, with 12 bases in the middle. This CDR3 is built from 12 residues. Germline loops: CDR1 SGHVS, CDR2 FQNEAQ. The CDR3 coding sequence is TGTGCCAGGGCCGGCCTCATTGAAAAACTGTTTTTT. Translation: CARAGLIEKLFF.

The rearrangement links TRBV2 to TRBJ2-7, with TRBD2 identical over 9 bases. This CDR3 spans 14 amino acids. CDR1 and CDR2 (germline): SNHLY, FYNNEI. J lost 2 bases, V lost 6 bases, and 5 bases had no gene match. The CDR3 DNA sequence: TGTGCCAGCAGGCGAGGCGGGGGGGCCTACGAGCAGTACTTC. Its protein product is CASRRGGGAYEQYF.

Turning to this clone: The sample has other DNA sequences that encode this CDR3 too. The rearrangement joins TRBV27 to TRBJ1-1, with a weak D call TRBD1 (5 bases). The V gene lost 3 bases and the J gene lost 0 bases, with 5 bases spanning the gap. Germline CDR1 MNHEY, CDR2 SMNVEV (reference sequence). The CDR3 runs 13 residues. CDR3 bases: TGTGCCAGCAGTTTGGGACTGAACACTGAAGCTTTCTTT. It is translated as CASSLGLNTEAFF.

The J gene is TRBJ2-7, the V gene TRBV5-6; D is perhaps TRBD1 (6 bases). There are 14 residues in the CDR3. The germline V gene has CDR1 SGHDT and CDR2 YYEEEE. V lost 4 bases, J lost 3 bases, and 14 bases lay in between. As DNA, the CDR3 is TGTGCCAGCAGCAGGACAGCTGAGGGCTACGAGCAGTACTTC. It specifies CASSRTAEGYEQYF.

The chain recombines TRBV19 with TRBJ2-7, with 8 bases fitting TRBD2. The J segment lost 0 bases and the V segment lost 6 bases, leaving 7 bases of the junction unmatched. This CDR3 is 15 amino acids long. Germline CDR1 reads LNHDA; CDR2 reads SQIVND (reference sequence). CDR3 sequence (DNA): TGTGCCAGTAGCCGTAGCGGGGAGAGCTCCTACGAGCAGTACTTC. Its translation: CASSRSGESSYEQYF.

Concerning this clone: The sample contains more than one DNA sequence encoding this CDR3. V and J are TRBV7-2 and TRBJ2-7; perhaps TRBD2 as D (6 bases). Trimming removed 4 bases at V and 4 bases at J, with 8 bases between. This CDR3 region has 12 residues. Per the germline V gene, CDR1 is SGHTA and CDR2 is FQGNSA. CDR3 DNA: TGTGCCAGCAGCTCGGAGGGATACGAGCAGTACTTC. Translation: CASSSEGYEQYF.

This rearrangement joins TRBV6-6 to TRBJ1-4; D is unresolved. This CDR3 contains 14 residues. Germline CDR1 is MNHNY and CDR2 is SVGAGI (reference sequence). V lost 4 bases to trimming and J lost 8 bases, with 14 bases between them. The CDR3, as DNA: TGTGCCAGCAGTTTCTTAGCAAACGGCGAAAAACTGTTTTTT. This gives the protein CASSFLANGEKLFF.

The CDR3 sequence: CASIETGLNTEAFF. In DNA, the CDR3 is TGTGCCAGTATCGAGACAGGTCTGAACACTGAAGCTTTCTTT. The chain links TRBV19 to TRBJ1-1; D might be TRBD1 (6 bases). Germline CDR1 reads LNHDA; CDR2 reads SQIVND (reference sequence). Between the trimmed V and J ends, which lost 7 bases and 0 bases, there was a span of 12 bases. There are 14 residues in the CDR3.

V gene TRBV7-8 combines with J gene TRBJ1-1; weak D call: TRBD1 (5 bases). Deletions cut 2 bases from V and 6 bases from J, with 19 bases between. The germline V gene encodes CDR1 SGHVS and CDR2 FQNEAQ. This CDR3 is 16 amino acids long. The CDR3 loop is CASSLTTRTLGAEAFF. CDR3 in DNA: TGTGCCAGCAGCTTAACTACAAGGACATTGGGCGCTGAAGCTTTCTTT. The full variable domain, with the rest looked up from reference TRBV7-8 and TRBJ1-1, is GAGVSQSPRYKVAKRGQDVALRCDPISGHVSLFWYQQALGQGPEFLTYFQNEAQLDKSGLPSDRFFAERPEGSVSTLKIQRTQQEDSAVYLCASSLTTRTLGAEAFFGQGTRLTVV.

This sequence joins TRBV18 and TRBJ1-4; TRBD1 might be the D (5 bases). With 3 bases removed from V and 12 bases from J, the gap between germline ends came to 14 bases. Germline V gene lookup returns CDR1 KGHSH and CDR2 LQKENI. The CDR3 contains 13 residues. The CDR3: CASSPRGLGELFF. In DNA form, the CDR3 reads TGTGCCAGCTCACCGAGGGGCCTCGGGGAACTGTTTTTT.

The table lists this clone with a count of one. The chain links TRBV29-1 to TRBJ1-1, with TRBD1 identical over 7 bases. The CDR3 is 15 amino acids. Trimming took 4 bases from V and 4 from J; bases not matched to a gene: 12. The germline V gene has CDR1 SQVTM and CDR2 ANQGSEA. CDR3 nucleotides: TGCAGCGTTGTGAATCCGACAGGGTTGGGCACTGAAGCTTTCTTT. This encodes CSVVNPTGLGTEAFF.

V usage is TRBV10-1 and J usage is TRBJ1-1, with TRBD1 identical over 8 bases. The CDR3 is 13 residues long. The junction had 3 bases not matched to a gene; V was cut back by 5 bases and J by 4 bases. From germline, CDR1 is WNHNN and CDR2 SYGVQD (reference sequence). This chain's CDR3 is CASSTDRGTEAFF. CDR3 in DNA: TGCGCCAGCAGTACCGACAGGGGCACTGAAGCTTTCTTT.